What follows is one T cell receptor (beta chain) and its context. Antigen: not known. Unmatched junction bases numbered 8, after V lost 4 bases and J lost 1 base. Germline V gives CDR1 KGHSH, CDR2 LQKENI. The CDR3 covers 16 residues. The data were taken from a study of beta chain features in type 1 diabetes. Findings and limits, study-wide: Compared to healthy donors, patients appeared to have naive, central memory and Treg TCRB repertoires that were more alike. The influence of HLA type on TCRB rearrangement stayed undetermined. Among patients with Type 1 diabetes, TCRB CDR3s were moderately but significantly shorter in every one of the four CD4+ subsets.

Of the isolated RNA, all was reverse transcribed, and so the sequenced material was expressed TCRB transcripts. Average reads for naive, central memory and regulatory T cell samples were about 3.57 million. Method: immunoSEQ multiplex PCR; TCRdb's copy keeps in-frame clones and lacks some. The sample lists more than 250,000 clones; less than 30% were seen once. Input material: naive CD4+ T cells from blood. The chain recombines TRBV18 with TRBJ2-7; TRBD1 matches at 9 bases. The TCR sequence derives from a woman in her thirties with type 1 diabetes. Here the CDR3 DNA reads TGTGCCAGCTCACTATGGGACAGGGCCATATCCTACGAGCAGTACTTC. Amino acid sequence: CASSLWDRAISYEQYF.